This T cell receptor (beta chain) was obtained from a study of cytomegalovirus exposure and HLA in healthy donors. Trimming stripped 5 bases from V and 10 bases from J, with 15 bases between. Germline V CDR1 and CDR2: MDHEN, SYDVKM. The CDR3 has 12 residues. It was with 60 Vbeta and 13 Jbeta primers that the PCR ran. Produced via immunoSEQ multiplex PCR; TCRdb's table is partial and in-frame only. The sample yields roughly 120,000 clones, over 75% seen once. The sequence derives from a young woman in good health and CMV-seronegative. The source material was PBMCs. V and J are TRBV28 and TRBJ2-7; D may be TRBD1 (6 bases). In DNA, the CDR3 is TGTGCCAGCAGTCCCCGAGGGGGTGGCCAGTACTTC. This codes for CASSPRGGGQYF.